Sequencing of this T cell receptor beta chain was carried out in a study of resident and recirculating memory T cells in vitiligo listed by TCRdb under 2018. Notes on the research overall: For TCR beta sequencing, each of 3 stable vitiligo patients provided PBMCs and epidermis from shave biopsies taken at two lesional sites and two nonlesional sites. Samples were homogenized without cell sorting just before genomic DNA extraction with the Qiagen DNeasy Blood & Tissue Kit. The goal of the human TCR beta sequencing was to check whether lesional vitiligo skin contained specific clones that differed from the clones found in nonlesional skin and blood. Beyond this particular receptor, the publication reports: Even within a single patient, overlap and correlation analysis found no significant repertoire overlap between any biopsies apart from each lesion compared with itself. No unique dominant TCR clone was detected, and clonality varied among vitiligo lesions. Working out how much the T cell clones identified in the vitiligo lesions and the human Trm versus Tcm pools each contribute will require future mechanistic studies. TCR sequences were not found to be conserved across biopsy sites or patients, suggesting that different lesions are infiltrated by different T cell clones, a pattern described as private specificity.

The immunoSEQ hsTCRB kit was used to amplify TCR beta chains from genomic DNA. The immunoSEQ service ran the sequencing of the TCR beta libraries on an Illumina MiSeq instrument. Turning to the authors' computational methods: Repertoire data were analyzed with the immunoSEQ Analyzer. The immuneACCESS repertoire file appears here via TCRdb, limited to in-frame rearrangements. These files lack a portion of the clones; in checked studies, under half of the deficit traces to unresolved V genes, and the cause of the others is not known. V and J calls plus clone size are reproduced from that table; the DNA served to infer D and trimming. Recorded for this sample are around 70,000 clones; roughly 92% of them occurred a single time. Of the sample, less than 5% is held by the ten largest clones. As for this clone: Its antigen specificity is not known. Base qualities are not recorded, but no much larger clone differs from it by a single base.

Stable vitiligo was defined as no change in lesions over the previous 6 months. For classification as stable, the absence of confetti depigmentation, a clinical sign of active vitiligo, was additionally required. Anyone who had been treated within the previous three months was excluded from the study. PBMCs were isolated from heparinized blood by Ficoll density gradient centrifugation and were subsequently flash-frozen. The germline V gene (reference sequence) specifies SEHNR as CDR1 and FQNEAQ as CDR2. V is pruned by 4 bases and J by 6 bases, leaving 2 bases of the junction without a gene match. The CDR3 covers 14 residues, taking in both the cysteine and the phenylalanine. The CDR3 DNA has 42 bases and is translated from base 1.

This sequence was found in a male donor with vitiligo. The chain is encoded by TRBV7-9 joined to TRBJ1-6, and 8 junctional nucleotides match TRBD1. The sample taken for sequencing was blood. The DNA is as follows: TGTGCCAGCAGCTCGGACAGGGCTAATTCACCCCTCCACTTT. Its amino acids are CASSSDRANSPLHF.